One and the same sample provided the 4 T cell receptor beta chains below, sequenced in a study of neurological immune-mediated disorders. MiXCR, run by TCRdb on the 5' RACE reads, gives a single entry per CDR3 protein. The table lists tens of thousands of distinct CDR3 sequences, approximately 4.6% of them singletons. What was sequenced was PBMCs. Receptors were obtained from a woman between 50 and 59 years old with multiple sclerosis.

The rearrangement joins TRBV20-1 to TRBJ1-2, with TRBD1 as a possible D gene (6 bases). This CDR3 contains 16 residues. CDR1 is DFQATT, CDR2 SNEGSKA, per germline (reference sequence). V lost 4 bases and J lost 1, with 19 bases in between. CDR3 coding DNA: TGCAGTGCTACCAAACCCCCAGGGGCGAATAACTATGGCTACACCTTC. Translating gives CSATKPPGANNYGYTF.

In this sample, this clonotype turned up many times. The J gene is TRBJ2-5, the V gene TRBV29-1; D might be TRBD1 or TRBD2, each matching 6 bases. Germline lookup yields CDR1 SQVTM and CDR2 ANQGSEA. The CDR3 covers 16 residues. V dropped 1 base and J dropped 4 bases, with 19 bases sitting between them. The CDR3 DNA reads TGCAGCGTTGAAGTTATACGGGGGCCTCGGGTAGAGACCCAGTACTTC. Amino acid sequence: CSVEVIRGPRVETQYF. Drawing the rest from reference TRBV29-1 and TRBJ2-5, the complete variable domain is SAVISQKPSRDICQRGTSLTIQCQVDSQVTMMFWYRQQPGQSLTLIATANQGSEATYESGFVIDKFPISRPNLTFSTLTVSNMSPEDSSIYLCSVEVIRGPRVETQYFGPGTRLLVL.

This clonotype occurred many times. V usage is TRBV2 and J usage is TRBJ1-2; a weak D match, TRBD1 (6 bases). Germline lookup yields CDR1 SNHLY and CDR2 FYNNEI. V lost 6 bases to trimming and J lost 8 bases, with 10 bases between them. The CDR3 length is 11 residues. The CDR3 region has the DNA TGTGCCAGCAGGGCAGGGGACGGCTACACCTTC. Amino acid sequence: CASRAGDGYTF.

J is TRBJ2-7 and V is TRBV6-1; D may correspond to TRBD1 or TRBD2 (5 bases each). This CDR3 region has 15 residues. Trimming cost V 6 bases and J 4 bases, with 19 bases left between them. Germline assignment: CDR1 MNHNS and CDR2 SASEGT. In DNA, the CDR3 is TGTGCCAGCAGCTTCCGGGACGCCCACGGGTACGAGCAGTACTTC. Residues: CASSFRDAHGYEQYF.